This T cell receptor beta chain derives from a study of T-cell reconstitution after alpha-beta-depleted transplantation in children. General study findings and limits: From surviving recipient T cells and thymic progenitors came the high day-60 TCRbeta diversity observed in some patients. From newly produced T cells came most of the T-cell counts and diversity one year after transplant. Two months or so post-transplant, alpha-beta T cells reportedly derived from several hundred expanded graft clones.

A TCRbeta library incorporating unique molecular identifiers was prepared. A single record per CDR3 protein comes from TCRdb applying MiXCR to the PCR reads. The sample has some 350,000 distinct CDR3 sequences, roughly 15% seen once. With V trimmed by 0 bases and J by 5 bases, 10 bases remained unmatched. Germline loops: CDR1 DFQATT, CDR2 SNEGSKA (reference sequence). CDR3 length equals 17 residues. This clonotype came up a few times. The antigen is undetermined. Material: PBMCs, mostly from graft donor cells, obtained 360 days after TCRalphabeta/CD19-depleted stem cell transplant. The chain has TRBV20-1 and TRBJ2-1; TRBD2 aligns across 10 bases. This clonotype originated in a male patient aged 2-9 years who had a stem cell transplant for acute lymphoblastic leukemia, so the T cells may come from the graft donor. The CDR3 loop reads CSARDLSGTSADNEQFF. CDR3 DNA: TGCAGTGCTAGAGATCTTTCCGGGACTAGCGCCGACAATGAGCAGTTCTTC.